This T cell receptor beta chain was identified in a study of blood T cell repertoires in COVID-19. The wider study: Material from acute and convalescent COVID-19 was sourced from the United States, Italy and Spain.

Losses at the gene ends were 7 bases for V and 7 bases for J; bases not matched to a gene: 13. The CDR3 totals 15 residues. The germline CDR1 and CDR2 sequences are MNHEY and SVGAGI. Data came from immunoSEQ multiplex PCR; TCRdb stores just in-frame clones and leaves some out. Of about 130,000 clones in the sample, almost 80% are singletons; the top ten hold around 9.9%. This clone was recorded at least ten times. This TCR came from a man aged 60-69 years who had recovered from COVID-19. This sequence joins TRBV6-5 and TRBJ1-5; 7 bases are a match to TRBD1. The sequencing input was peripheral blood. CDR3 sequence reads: CASTLGQAFIQPQHF. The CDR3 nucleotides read TGTGCCAGCACTCTAGGACAGGCTTTCATCCAGCCCCAGCATTTT.